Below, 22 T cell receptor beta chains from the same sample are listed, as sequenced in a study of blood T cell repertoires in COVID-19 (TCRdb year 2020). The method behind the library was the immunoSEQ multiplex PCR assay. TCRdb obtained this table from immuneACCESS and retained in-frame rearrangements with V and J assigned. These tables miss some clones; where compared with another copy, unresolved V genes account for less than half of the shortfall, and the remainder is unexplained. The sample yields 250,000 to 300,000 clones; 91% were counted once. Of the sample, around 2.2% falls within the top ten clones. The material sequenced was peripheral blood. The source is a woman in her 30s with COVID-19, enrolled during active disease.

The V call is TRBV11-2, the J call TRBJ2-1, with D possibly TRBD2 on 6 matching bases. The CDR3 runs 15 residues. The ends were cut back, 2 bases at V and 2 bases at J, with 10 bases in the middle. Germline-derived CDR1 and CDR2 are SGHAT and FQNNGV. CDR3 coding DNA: TGTGCCAGCAGCTTATCGGAGGGCCCCTACAATGAGCAGTTCTTC. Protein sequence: CASSLSEGPYNEQFF.

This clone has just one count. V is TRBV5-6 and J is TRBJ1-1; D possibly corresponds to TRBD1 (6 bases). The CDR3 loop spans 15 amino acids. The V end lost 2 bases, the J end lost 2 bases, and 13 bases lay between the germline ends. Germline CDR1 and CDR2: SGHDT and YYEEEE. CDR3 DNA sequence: TGTGCCAGCAGCTTCTTAGGCAGGGGAAACACTGAAGCTTTCTTT. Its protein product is CASSFLGRGNTEAFF.

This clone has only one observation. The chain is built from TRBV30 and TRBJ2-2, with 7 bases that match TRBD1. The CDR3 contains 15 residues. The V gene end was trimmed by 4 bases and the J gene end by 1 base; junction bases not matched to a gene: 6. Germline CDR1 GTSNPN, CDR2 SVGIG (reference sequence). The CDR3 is CAWNSWTGNTGELFF. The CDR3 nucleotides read TGTGCCTGGAACTCTTGGACAGGGAACACCGGGGAGCTGTTTTTT.

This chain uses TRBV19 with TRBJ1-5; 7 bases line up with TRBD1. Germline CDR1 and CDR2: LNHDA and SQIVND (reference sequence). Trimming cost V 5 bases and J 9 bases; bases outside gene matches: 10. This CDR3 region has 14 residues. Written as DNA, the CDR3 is TGTGCCAGTAGTTCTCGACAGGGCCCCTGGCCCCAGCATTTT. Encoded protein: CASSSRQGPWPQHF.

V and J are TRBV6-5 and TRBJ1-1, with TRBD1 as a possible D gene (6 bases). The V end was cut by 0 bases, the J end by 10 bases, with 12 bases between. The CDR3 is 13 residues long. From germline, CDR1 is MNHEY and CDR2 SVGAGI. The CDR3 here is CASSYSKGQRAFF. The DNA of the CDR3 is TGTGCCAGCAGTTACTCGAAAGGACAGCGAGCTTTCTTT.

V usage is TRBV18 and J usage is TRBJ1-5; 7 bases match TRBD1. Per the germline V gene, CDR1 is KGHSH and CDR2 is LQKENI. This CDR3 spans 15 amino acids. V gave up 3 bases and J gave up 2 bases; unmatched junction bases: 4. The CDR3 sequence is CASSPRTGGNQPQHF. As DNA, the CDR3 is TGTGCCAGCTCACCGCGGACAGGAGGCAATCAGCCCCAGCATTTT.

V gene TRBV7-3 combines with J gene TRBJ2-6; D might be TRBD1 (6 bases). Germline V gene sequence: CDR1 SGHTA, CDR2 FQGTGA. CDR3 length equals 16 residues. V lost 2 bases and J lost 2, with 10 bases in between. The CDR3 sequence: CASSLYGGTGANVLTF. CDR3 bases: TGTGCCAGCAGCTTATATGGGGGCACTGGGGCCAACGTCCTGACTTTC.

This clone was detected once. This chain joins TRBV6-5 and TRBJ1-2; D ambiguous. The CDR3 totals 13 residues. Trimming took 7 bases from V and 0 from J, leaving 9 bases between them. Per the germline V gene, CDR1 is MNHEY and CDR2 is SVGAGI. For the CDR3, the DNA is TGTGCCAGCACGGGGAGATCTAACTATGGCTACACCTTC. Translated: CASTGRSNYGYTF.

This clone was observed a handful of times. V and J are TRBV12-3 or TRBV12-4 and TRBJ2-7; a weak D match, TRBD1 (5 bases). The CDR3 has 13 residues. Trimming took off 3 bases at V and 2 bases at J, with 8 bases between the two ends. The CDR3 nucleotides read TGTGCCAGCAGTTTTGGCAGGGCCTACGAGCAGTACTTC. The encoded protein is CASSFGRAYEQYF.

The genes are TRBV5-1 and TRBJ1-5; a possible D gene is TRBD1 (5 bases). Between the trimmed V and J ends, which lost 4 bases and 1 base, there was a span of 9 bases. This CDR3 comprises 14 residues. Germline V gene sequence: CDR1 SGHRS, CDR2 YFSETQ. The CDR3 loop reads CASSQEGSNQPQHF. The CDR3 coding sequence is TGCGCCAGCAGCCAGGAGGGGAGCAATCAGCCCCAGCATTTT.

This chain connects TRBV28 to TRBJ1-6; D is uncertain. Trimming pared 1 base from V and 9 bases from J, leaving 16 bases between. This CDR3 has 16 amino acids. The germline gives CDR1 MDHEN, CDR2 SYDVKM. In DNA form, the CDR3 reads TGTGCCAGCAGTTTATCGTCGACCTACTCGGGTTCACCCCTCCACTTT. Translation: CASSLSSTYSGSPLHF.

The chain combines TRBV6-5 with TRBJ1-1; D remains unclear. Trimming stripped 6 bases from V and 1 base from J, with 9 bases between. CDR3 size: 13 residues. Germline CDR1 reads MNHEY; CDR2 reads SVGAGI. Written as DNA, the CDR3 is TGTGCCAGCAGCGGTACCAAGAACACTGAAGCTTTCTTT. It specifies CASSGTKNTEAFF.

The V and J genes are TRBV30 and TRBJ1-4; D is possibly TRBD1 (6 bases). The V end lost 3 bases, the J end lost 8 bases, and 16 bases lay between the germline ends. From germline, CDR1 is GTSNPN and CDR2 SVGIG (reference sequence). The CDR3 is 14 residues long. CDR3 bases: TGTGCCTGGAGGGGCGGGGGGCGTCAGGAAAAACTGTTTTTT. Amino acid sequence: CAWRGGGRQEKLFF.

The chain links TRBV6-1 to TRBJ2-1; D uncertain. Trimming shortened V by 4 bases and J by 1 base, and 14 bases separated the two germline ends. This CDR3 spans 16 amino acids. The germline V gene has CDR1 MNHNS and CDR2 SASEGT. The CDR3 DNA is TGTGCCAGCAGTGGTAACTGGATCGGGTCCTACAATGAGCAGTTCTTC. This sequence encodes CASSGNWIGSYNEQFF.

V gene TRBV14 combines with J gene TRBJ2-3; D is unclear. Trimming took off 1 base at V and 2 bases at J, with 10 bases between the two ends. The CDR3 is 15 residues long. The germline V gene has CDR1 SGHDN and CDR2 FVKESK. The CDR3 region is CASSQAGRLTDTQYF. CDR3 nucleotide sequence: TGTGCCAGCAGCCAAGCGGGTCGGCTCACAGATACGCAGTATTTT.

CDR3 coding DNA: TGCGCCAGCAGCTTAATAGGACTAGCGGGAGCGCCTTACAATGAGCAGTTCTTC. Translating gives CASSLIGLAGAPYNEQFF. The chain uses TRBV5-1 and TRBJ2-1, with TRBD2 identical over 13 bases. Germline V gene lookup returns CDR1 SGHRS and CDR2 YFSETQ. V lost 2 bases to trimming and J lost 4 bases; unmatched junction nucleotides: 9. This CDR3 is built from 18 residues.

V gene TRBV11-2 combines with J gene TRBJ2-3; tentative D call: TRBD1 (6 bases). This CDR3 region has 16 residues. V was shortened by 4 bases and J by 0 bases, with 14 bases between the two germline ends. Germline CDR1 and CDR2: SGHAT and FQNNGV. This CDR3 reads CASSSRDNPSTDTQYF. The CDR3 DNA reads TGTGCCAGCAGCTCCCGGGACAACCCTAGCACAGATACGCAGTATTTT.

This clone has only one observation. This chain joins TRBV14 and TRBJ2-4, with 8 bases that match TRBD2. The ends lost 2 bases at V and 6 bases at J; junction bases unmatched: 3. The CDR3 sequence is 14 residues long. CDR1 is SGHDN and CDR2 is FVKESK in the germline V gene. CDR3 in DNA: TGTGCCAGCAGCCAAAAAACTAGCGGAAACATTCAGTACTTC. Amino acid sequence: CASSQKTSGNIQYF.

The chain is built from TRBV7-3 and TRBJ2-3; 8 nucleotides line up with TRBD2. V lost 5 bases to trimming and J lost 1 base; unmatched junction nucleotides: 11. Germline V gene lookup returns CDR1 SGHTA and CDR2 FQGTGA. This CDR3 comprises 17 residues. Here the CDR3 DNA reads TGTGCCAGCAGCCCAATTCGGCGGGAGGTTGGCACAGATACGCAGTATTTT. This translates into CASSPIRREVGTDTQYF. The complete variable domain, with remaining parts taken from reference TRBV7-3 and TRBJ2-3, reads GAGVSQTPSNKVTEKGKYVELRCDPISGHTALYWYRQSLGQGPEFLIYFQGTGAADDSGLPNDRFFAVRPEGSVSTLKIQRTERGDSAVYLCASSPIRREVGTDTQYFGPGTRLTVL.

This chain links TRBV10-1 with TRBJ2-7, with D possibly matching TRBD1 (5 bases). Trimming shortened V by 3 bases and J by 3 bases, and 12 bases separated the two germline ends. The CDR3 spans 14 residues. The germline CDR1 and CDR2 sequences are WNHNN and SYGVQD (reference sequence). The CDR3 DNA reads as TGCGCCAGCAGTGAATCGACAGCCAACTACGAGCAGTACTTC. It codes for CASSESTANYEQYF.

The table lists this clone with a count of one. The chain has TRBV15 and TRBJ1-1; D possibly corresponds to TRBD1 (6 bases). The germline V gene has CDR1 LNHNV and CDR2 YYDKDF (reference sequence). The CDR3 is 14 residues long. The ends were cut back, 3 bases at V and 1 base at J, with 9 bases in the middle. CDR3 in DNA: TGTGCCACCAGCAGTGAACAGGGGAACACTGAAGCTTTCTTT. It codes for CATSSEQGNTEAFF.

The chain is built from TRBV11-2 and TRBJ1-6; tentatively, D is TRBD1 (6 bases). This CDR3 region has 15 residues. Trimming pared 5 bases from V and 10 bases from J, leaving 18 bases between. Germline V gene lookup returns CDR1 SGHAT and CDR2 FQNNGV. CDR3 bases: TGTGCCAGCAGCCCCCATCGCCAGGGGTGGTCACCCCTCCACTTT. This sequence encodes CASSPHRQGWSPLHF.